Below are 22 T cell receptor beta chains sequenced from a single sample in a study of identical twins. TCRdb fed the 5' RACE reads into MiXCR, producing one record per CDR3 protein. The sample records approximately 690,000 distinct CDR3 sequences, around 6% being singletons. What was sequenced was naive T cells sorted from blood. All receptors come from a man aged 18-30 years in good health.

This clonotype was seen more than once but under ten times. The chain combines TRBV24-1 with TRBJ2-1; D might be TRBD1 or TRBD2, each matching 5 bases. CDR1 KGHDR and CDR2 SFDVKD come from the germline V gene. The CDR3 is 14 residues long. Trimming stripped 4 bases from V and 7 bases from J, with 13 bases between. The chain's CDR3 is CATSELFWGNEQFF. In nucleotides, the CDR3 is TGTGCCACCAGTGAATTGTTCTGGGGGAATGAGCAGTTCTTC.

The chain combines TRBV11-2 with TRBJ1-4, with D tentatively TRBD1 (6 bases). CDR3 length equals 14 residues. V was pared by 3 bases and J by 5 bases, with 10 bases between. Per germline, CDR1 SGHAT and CDR2 FQNNGV. The CDR3 DNA is TGTGCCAGCAGCTTTGACAGGAGAAATGAAAAACTGTTTTTT. Translated, it gives CASSFDRRNEKLFF.

This clonotype has just a few counts. The CDR3 is CSARDRVGGSYNEQFF. In DNA, the CDR3 is TGCAGTGCTAGAGATCGGGTAGGGGGCTCCTACAATGAGCAGTTCTTC. The chain uses TRBV20-1 and TRBJ2-1, with a possible D match to TRBD1 (6 bases). The CDR3 covers 16 residues. Germline V lookup: CDR1 DFQATT, CDR2 SNEGSKA (reference sequence). Trimming took 0 bases from V and 0 from J, leaving 12 bases between them.

This clonotype showed up many times. This sequence joins TRBV12-3 or TRBV12-4 and TRBJ2-2; D uncertain. V gave up 7 bases and J gave up 7 bases, with 13 bases separating them. The CDR3 is 13 residues long. The CDR3 here is CASTTVRSGELFF. The CDR3 region has the DNA TGTGCCAGCACCACAGTGCGGAGCGGGGAGCTGTTTTTT.

This chain connects TRBV5-1 to TRBJ2-1; 7 bases map to TRBD2. Germline values: CDR1 SGHRS, CDR2 YFSETQ. This CDR3 spans 17 amino acids. V dropped 0 bases and J dropped 3; count of bases not matched to a gene: 9. As DNA, the CDR3 is TGCGCCAGCAGCTTGGGTTTAGAGCGGGATTTCTACAATGAGCAGTTCTTC. Encoded protein: CASSLGLERDFYNEQFF.

This clonotype was counted many times. This sequence joins TRBV24-1 and TRBJ2-2, with D perhaps TRBD1 (5 bases). Trimming took off 4 bases at V and 3 bases at J, with 17 bases between the two ends. The CDR3 runs to 17 residues. The germline CDR1 and CDR2 sequences are KGHDR and SFDVKD. The CDR3 DNA follows: TGTGCCACCAGTGACCAAACCGCTGACAGTCACACCGGGGAGCTGTTTTTT. Protein: CATSDQTADSHTGELFF.

This clonotype has just a few counts. This chain uses TRBV20-1 with TRBJ1-2; a weak D match, TRBD1 (6 bases). Germline assignment: CDR1 DFQATT and CDR2 SNEGSKA (reference sequence). The CDR3 is 13 amino acids. Between the trimmed V and J ends, which lost 6 bases and 2 bases, there was a span of 13 bases. CDR3 loop: CSARGGENYGYTF. The CDR3 nucleotides read TGCAGTGCCAGGGGAGGGGAGAACTATGGCTACACCTTC.

This clonotype was found many times. The V call is TRBV9, the J call TRBJ2-2; 10 bases agree with TRBD2. The CDR3 is 15 residues long. The germline V gene has CDR1 SGDLS and CDR2 YYNGEE. V lost 4 bases, J lost 7 bases, and 7 bases stayed unmatched. The CDR3: CASSPGTSESGELFF. The CDR3 bases are TGTGCCAGCAGCCCCGGGACTAGCGAGAGCGGGGAGCTGTTTTTT. Full variable domain (rest looked up from reference TRBV9 and TRBJ2-2): DSGVTQTPKHLITATGQRVTLRCSPRSGDLSVYWYQQSLDQGLQFLIQYYNGEERAKGNILERFSAQQFPDLHSELNLSSLELGDSALYFCASSPGTSESGELFFGEGSRLTVL.

This clonotype was detected only a few times. This chain joins TRBV11-1 and TRBJ2-1; D is perhaps TRBD2 (6 bases). Germline V gene data show CDR1 as SGHAT and CDR2 as FQDESV (reference sequence). The CDR3 is 16 amino acids. Trimming stripped 3 bases from V and 9 bases from J, with 21 bases between. The CDR3 here is CASSLGGIGWGSEQFF. The CDR3 DNA follows: TGTGCCAGCAGCTTGGGCGGGATAGGGTGGGGTAGTGAGCAGTTCTTC.

This clonotype was detected ten times or more. V gene TRBV7-8 combines with J gene TRBJ2-1; TRBD2 agrees at 12 bases. The CDR3 spans 15 residues. The V gene end was trimmed by 2 bases and the J gene end by 9 bases; junction bases not matched to a gene: 5. Per the germline V gene, CDR1 is SGHVS and CDR2 is FQNEAQ. The CDR3: CASSLRGLAGGEQFF. CDR3 DNA: TGTGCCAGCAGCTTACGGGGACTAGCGGGCGGTGAGCAGTTCTTC.

This clonotype was counted ten times or more. This rearrangement joins TRBV5-1 to TRBJ1-1, with 8 nucleotides matching TRBD1. Trimming took 3 bases from V and 4 from J; bases not matched to a gene: 5. The CDR3 has 14 amino acids. The V gene's germline CDR1 is SGHRS and CDR2 YFSETQ. CDR3 in DNA: TGCGCCAGCAGCTCGGACAGGGCCGGCACTGAAGCTTTCTTT. Translating gives CASSSDRAGTEAFF. Full variable domain (outside the CDR3, taken from reference TRBV5-1 and TRBJ1-1): KAGVTQTPRYLIKTRGQQVTLSCSPISGHRSVSWYQQTPGQGLQFLFEYFSETQRNKGNFPGRFSGRQFSNSRSEMNVSTLELGDSALYLCASSSDRAGTEAFFGQGTRLTVV.

The V and J genes are TRBV20-1 and TRBJ1-4; a possible D gene is TRBD1 (5 bases). CDR3 length: 14 amino acids. The germline V gene encodes CDR1 DFQATT and CDR2 SNEGSKA (reference sequence). Trimming removed 5 bases from V and 8 bases from J, with 18 bases in between. The CDR3 reads CSAPPQGRGEKLFF. The CDR3 DNA is TGCAGTGCTCCCCCGCAGGGTCGAGGCGAAAAACTGTTTTTT.

As regards this clonotype: Relative to the germline gene, one junction end is altered; a read error may explain this. The gene calls are TRBV29-1 and TRBJ2-1, with a weak D call TRBD1 (5 bases). Germline-derived CDR1 and CDR2 are SQVTM and ANQGSEA. CDR3 length equals 14 residues. The CDR3 DNA is TGCAGCGTCGAAGCCTCGCAGGGATACAATGAGCAGTTCTTC. It codes for CSVEASQGYNEQFF.

V gene TRBV27 combines with J gene TRBJ2-6; D is ambiguous. Per the germline V gene, CDR1 is MNHEY and CDR2 is SMNVEV (reference sequence). The CDR3 length is 19 residues. V gave up 2 bases and J gave up 4 bases, with 21 bases separating them. This CDR3 is CASSLKGSRYLGGANVLTF. The CDR3 region has the DNA TGTGCCAGCAGTTTAAAAGGGTCTCGATACCTAGGAGGGGCCAACGTCCTGACTTTC.

This clonotype was observed a few times. This CDR3 is CASSESWDSGTDTQYF. CDR3 nucleotide sequence: TGCGCCAGCAGTGAGTCGTGGGACAGCGGCACAGATACGCAGTATTTT. V usage is TRBV10-2 and J usage is TRBJ2-3; 7 nucleotides agree with TRBD1. Germline loops: CDR1 WSHSY, CDR2 SAAADI. The trim removed 0 bases at V and 1 base at J, leaving 4 bases unmatched. This CDR3 is built from 16 residues.

This clonotype appeared many times. The J gene is TRBJ2-3, the V gene TRBV5-1; 10 nucleotides align to TRBD2. V shed 0 bases and J 7 bases; nucleotides not matched to a gene: 5. Looked up from germline, CDR1 is SGHRS and CDR2 is YFSETQ. The CDR3 contains 15 residues. CDR3 nucleotides: TGCGCCAGCAGCTTGGGACTAGCGGGCCTTAATACGCAGTATTTT. Encoded protein: CASSLGLAGLNTQYF.

In this sample, this clonotype turned up many times. V and J are TRBV11-1 and TRBJ2-1; 7 bases line up with TRBD1. CDR1 and CDR2 from the germline V gene are SGHAT and FQDESV (reference sequence). This CDR3 has 13 residues. With 1 base clipped from V and 9 bases from J, the junction kept 3 bases outside the gene matches. This chain's CDR3 is CASSLEGAGEQFF. In nucleotides, the CDR3 is TGTGCCAGCAGCTTAGAGGGGGCAGGTGAGCAGTTCTTC.

This clonotype was counted only a few times. The chain links TRBV20-1 to TRBJ2-1, with TRBD2 matching 9 bases. CDR1 is DFQATT, CDR2 SNEGSKA, per germline (reference sequence). This CDR3 contains 16 residues. Trimming took 1 base from V and 3 from J; bases not matched to a gene: 7. CDR3 nucleotide sequence: TGCAGTGCTAGAGGTCCAATAGCGGGAGACTACAATGAGCAGTTCTTC. It translates to CSARGPIAGDYNEQFF.

There are many counts of this clonotype. The rearrangement uses TRBV25-1 and TRBJ1-1; D is unclear. Germline V gene data show CDR1 as MGHDK and CDR2 as SYGVNS. V lost 1 base, J lost 5 bases, and 8 bases lay in between. The length of the CDR3 is 13 residues. As DNA, the CDR3 is TGTGCCAGCAGTGAATCGTTCCGTACTGAAGCTTTCTTT. Translation: CASSESFRTEAFF.

This clonotype was picked up many times. This rearrangement joins TRBV20-1 to TRBJ2-1, with 7 bases matching TRBD2. The J segment lost 5 bases and the V segment lost 5 bases, leaving 9 bases of the junction unmatched. The CDR3 is made up of 14 amino acids. CDR1 and CDR2 from the germline V gene are DFQATT and SNEGSKA (reference sequence). DNA for the CDR3: TGCAGTGCTTTTATACCGGGACTACACAATGAGCAGTTCTTC. This encodes CSAFIPGLHNEQFF.

This clonotype was found many times. This chain uses TRBV5-4 with TRBJ2-3; D is unresolved. The CDR3 contains 16 residues. Germline CDR1 and CDR2: SGHNT and YYREEE (reference sequence). Trimming removed 0 bases from V and 6 bases from J, with 17 bases in between. Here the CDR3 DNA reads TGTGCCAGCAGCTTGGCCGACGGAACCTTAATCGATACGCAGTATTTT. Encoded protein: CASSLADGTLIDTQYF.

This clonotype was detected ten times or more. The rearrangement joins TRBV12-3 or TRBV12-4 to TRBJ2-7; TRBD2 agrees at 11 bases. V lost 7 bases to trimming and J lost 12 bases; unmatched junction nucleotides: 11. CDR3 size: 13 residues. The CDR3 DNA reads as TGTGCCAGCATGACTAGCGGGAATCAGCCCCCGTACTTC. It yields the protein CASMTSGNQPPYF.